Following are 16 T cell receptor beta chains from one sample sequenced in a study of early T cells in non-severe SARS-CoV-2 infection (dated by TCRdb to about 2021). The receptor library was made with 5' RACE. TCRdb shows the sequencer as NextSeq 500. TCRdb passed the public sequencing reads through fastp at Q25 and MiXCR, retaining productive beta sequences. Under each unique CDR3 protein, matching rows form one entry showing the most common genes and DNA. The sample contains under 90,000 distinct CDR3 sequences, around 13% of them found a single time. Under 8% of the sample lies in the top ten. The specimen sequenced was whole blood. The receptors here all came from an adult who was a healthcare worker with PCR-confirmed SARS-CoV-2 infection or an uninfected control (not recorded which).

The chain employs TRBV21-1 and TRBJ1-2. TRBV21-1 is assigned pseudogene status. This CDR3 comprises 16 residues. As DNA, the CDR3 is TGTGCCAGCACCCAGCAAAGGGTCACAGAAGTCTATGGCTACACCTTC. Amino acid sequence: CASTQQRVTEVYGYTF.

Ten or more counts support this clonotype. V is TRBV7-8 and J is TRBJ1-5; weak D call: TRBD1 (5 bases). Per the germline V gene, CDR1 is SGHVS and CDR2 is FQNEAQ. V lost 4 bases to trimming and J lost 12 bases, with 13 bases between them. The length of the CDR3 is 12 residues. CDR3 nucleotides: TGTGCCAGCAGCTCACCCCTGGGGGGCCAGCATTTT. It codes for CASSSPLGGQHF.

The sample holds many counts of this clonotype. The chain joins TRBV7-2 to TRBJ1-2, with D possibly matching TRBD1 (5 bases). V lost 7 bases to trimming and J lost 0 bases, with 18 bases between them. CDR1 and CDR2 (germline): SGHTA, FQGNSA. CDR3 size: 16 residues. Written as DNA, the CDR3 is TGTGCCAGCACCAAACCGGGGGTCAACTCTAACTATGGCTACACCTTC. Its translation: CASTKPGVNSNYGYTF. The variable domain in full, completed from reference TRBV7-2 and TRBJ1-2, reads GAGVSQSPSNKVTEKGKDVELRCDPISGHTALYWYRQSLGQGLEFLIYFQGNSAPDKSGLPSDRFSAERTGGSVSTLTIQRTQQEDSAVYLCASTKPGVNSNYGYTFGSGTRLTVV.

The chain uses TRBV20-1 and TRBJ1-1, with 9 bases aligning to TRBD1. The CDR3 is 15 amino acids. Germline assignment: CDR1 DFQATT and CDR2 SNEGSKA (reference sequence). Germline trimming cut 2 bases from V and 3 bases from J; bases unmatched to any gene: 7. The CDR3 protein is CSARYRGRRDTEAFF. For the CDR3, the DNA is TGCAGTGCTAGATACAGGGGGCGCAGGGACACTGAAGCTTTCTTT.

This chain uses TRBV6-2 or TRBV6-3 with TRBJ1-2, with D hard to call. The germline gives CDR1 MNHEY, CDR2 SVGEGT. The CDR3 has 12 residues. V lost 2 bases and J lost 5, with 6 bases in between. The CDR3 here is CASSYAGYGYTF. The CDR3 DNA is TGTGCCAGCAGTTACGCCGGGTATGGCTACACCTTC.

With respect to this clonotype: Mismatch with germline at one junction end may stem from a read error. The chain joins TRBV6-1 to TRBJ2-4; 7 bases line up with TRBD2. The length of the CDR3 is 12 residues. From germline, CDR1 is MNHNS and CDR2 SASEGT. The CDR3 is CASSDGDPTGGF. The CDR3 DNA reads TGTGCCAGCAGTGATGGGGACCCAACCGGGGGGTTC.

This clonotype was recorded a few times. This chain links TRBV9 with TRBJ2-1; 8 nucleotides agree with TRBD2. Germline CDR1 SGDLS, CDR2 YYNGEE. This CDR3 region has 15 residues. V trimming: 3 bases; J trimming: 5 bases; junction bases outside the gene matches: 7. The CDR3 loop is CASSGSAGADNEQFF. The CDR3 nucleotides are TGTGCCAGCAGCGGATCAGCGGGGGCGGACAATGAGCAGTTCTTC.

CDR3 protein: CSAVRTENTIYF. As DNA, the CDR3 is TGCAGCGCCGTGAGGACTGAAAACACCATATATTTT. The chain joins TRBV29-1 to TRBJ1-3, with D uncertain. The CDR3 runs 12 residues. Germline V lookup: CDR1 SQVTM, CDR2 ANQGSEA. The V end was cut by 7 bases, the J end by 6 bases, with 13 bases between.

V and J are TRBV9 and TRBJ1-1; 7 nucleotides match TRBD1. CDR3 length: 15 residues. CDR1 is SGDLS and CDR2 is YYNGEE in the germline V gene. Trimming cost V 2 bases and J 0 bases; bases outside gene matches: 4. The CDR3: CASSVTDRLNTEAFF. In DNA form, the CDR3 reads TGTGCCAGCAGCGTCACGGACAGGTTGAACACTGAAGCTTTCTTT.

This sequence joins TRBV10-3 and TRBJ2-3, with 9 bases fitting TRBD2. Germline V gene lookup returns CDR1 ENHRY and CDR2 SYGVKD. The CDR3 consists of 14 residues. V dropped 8 bases and J dropped 3; count of bases not matched to a gene: 6. CDR3 DNA sequence: TGTGCCATCGGTACGCGGGGGGGAACAGATACGCAGTATTTT. Protein sequence: CAIGTRGGTDTQYF.

This clonotype was picked up many times. The rearrangement links TRBV6-1 to TRBJ2-1, with D uncertain. This CDR3 contains 14 residues. Germline V gene sequence: CDR1 MNHNS, CDR2 SASEGT. Trimming removed 6 bases at V and 7 bases at J, with 16 bases between. The CDR3: CASSVSSLWNEQFF. In nucleotides, the CDR3 is TGTGCCAGCAGCGTCAGCTCCCTTTGGAATGAGCAGTTCTTC.

This clonotype was picked up one time. V and J are TRBV20-1 and TRBJ1-1, with 8 bases that match TRBD1. Germline V lookup: CDR1 DFQATT, CDR2 SNEGSKA (reference sequence). There are 14 residues in the CDR3. The ends lost 4 bases at V and 1 base at J; junction bases unmatched: 5. CDR3 DNA: TGCAGTGCTATGACAGGGGACGCGAACACTGAAGCTTTCTTT. Its translation is CSAMTGDANTEAFF.

This chain links TRBV7-2 with TRBJ1-5; D gene ambiguous. CDR3 size: 13 residues. The V and J ends lost 1 base and 5 bases respectively, with 6 bases between them. Per germline, CDR1 SGHTA and CDR2 FQGNSA. CDR3 bases: TGTGCCAGCAGCTTAGAGGTGGATCAGCCCCAGCATTTT. Translated: CASSLEVDQPQHF.

This clonotype was counted between two and nine times. The chain couples TRBV12-3 or TRBV12-4 to TRBJ2-5; 7 bases agree with TRBD2. The CDR3 contains 14 residues. J gave up 5 bases and V 7 bases, and 10 bases lay outside the gene matches. The CDR3 reads CASTRRLAGETQYF. DNA of the CDR3: TGTGCCAGCACCCGGAGACTAGCAGGGGAGACCCAGTACTTC.

This clonotype was detected a few times. The chain links TRBV6-2 or TRBV6-3 to TRBJ2-5; 7 nucleotides match TRBD2. V shed 2 bases, J shed 0 bases, and the junction held 6 bases outside the gene matches. The V gene's germline CDR1 is MNHEY and CDR2 SVGEGT. The CDR3 has 16 residues. For the CDR3, the DNA is TGTGCCAGCAGTTACGGGAGGGCAGCGTACCAAGAGACCCAGTACTTC. This encodes CASSYGRAAYQETQYF.

The chain employs TRBV10-3 and TRBJ1-6; tentatively, D is TRBD1 (6 bases). Germline assignment: CDR1 ENHRY and CDR2 SYGVKD. This CDR3 has 13 residues. V lost 6 bases, J lost 10 bases, and 13 bases lay in between. The CDR3 is CAIRTQGDSPLHF. The CDR3 coding sequence is TGTGCCATCAGAACACAGGGTGACTCACCCCTCCACTTT.